These T cell receptor beta chains were read from a single sample in a study of response to subunit inactivated influenza vaccine. TCRdb re-derived calls from the RT-PCR reads in MiXCR, one entry per CDR3 protein. Counted here are about half a million distinct CDR3 sequences, 25% occurring once; the ten biggest clones make up 1.5% to 2%. The sample in question was CD4+ T cells sorted from PBMCs, obtained more than 4 days after vaccination. These receptors were taken from a man aged 45-60 years who received an inactivated influenza vaccine. The CDR3 runs from the conserved cysteine through the conserved F or W. D genes are given only for firm matches. Part of the rows lack a size; the others show once, few, many or a class for expanded clones.

clone size	V gene	D gene	CDR3 length	J gene	CDR3 DNA	CDR3 protein
.	TRBV7-2	.	15	TRBJ2-7	TGTGCCAGCAGCTTAGTACAGGGAGGTTCCTACGAGCAGTACTTC	CASSLVQGGSYEQYF
once	TRBV21-1	.	17	TRBJ2-1	TGTGCCAGCAGCAAAGGCTCGGCGGGAGTGACCTACAATGAGCAGTTCTTC	CASSKGSAGVTYNEQFF
few	TRBV20-1	.	13	TRBJ1-6	TGCAGTGCTAGAGGGCCGCGTGGTTCACCCCTCCACTTT	CSARGPRGSPLHF
.	TRBV12-3/TRBV12-4	.	13	TRBJ2-5	TGTGCCAGCAGGAAGACAGACCAAGAGACCCAGTACTTC	CASRKTDQETQYF
.	TRBV7-2	.	17	TRBJ2-2	TGTGCCAGCAGCTTAGGATATTTGGGACAACCTACCGGGGAGCTGTTTTTT	CASSLGYLGQPTGELFF
.	TRBV6-5	TRBD2	15	TRBJ2-2	TGTGCCAGCAGTTTTACTAGCGGAGACACCGGGGAGCTGTTTTTT	CASSFTSGDTGELFF
.	TRBV24-1	.	15	TRBJ2-6	TGTGCCACCAGTGACCCTAACTCTGGGGCCAACGTCCTGACTTTC	CATSDPNSGANVLTF
.	TRBV3-1	.	13	TRBJ2-7	TGTGCCAGCAGCCTCGGGGGAAACTCGGGGCAGTACTTC	CASSLGGNSGQYF
.	TRBV29-1	.	14	TRBJ2-2	TGCAGCGCATGGCCGGAGGGGAACACCGGGGAGCTGTTTTTT	CSAWPEGNTGELFF
many	TRBV12-3/TRBV12-4	.	13	TRBJ2-5	TGTGCCAGCAGTTTAGAGGGTCGGGAGACCCAGTACTTC	CASSLEGRETQYF
once	TRBV6-1	.	14	TRBJ2-3	TGTGCCAGCAGTCGGCCCCAGGGCACAGATACGCAGTATTTT	CASSRPQGTDTQYF
.	TRBV5-1	.	14	TRBJ1-2	TGCGCCAGCAGCTTGGACGGGAGGGGCTATGGCTACACCTTC	CASSLDGRGYGYTF
few	TRBV25-1	.	17	TRBJ2-4	TGTGCCAGCAGTGAATCTATCCAACTAGGGGGAAGGAGCATTCAGTACTTC	CASSESIQLGGRSIQYF
few	TRBV24-1	.	14	TRBJ1-5	TGTGCCACAAGTCAAAGCGCTGGCAATCAGCCCCAGCATTTT	CATSQSAGNQPQHF
.	TRBV19	.	13	TRBJ1-1	TGTGCCAGTAGTGAAAGGACGAATACTGAAGCTTTCTTT	CASSERTNTEAFF
few	TRBV24-1	.	16	TRBJ2-5	TGTGCCACCAGTGACACTAGAAAAACGGCGAAAGAGACCCAGTACTTC	CATSDTRKTAKETQYF
few	TRBV28	TRBD2	15	TRBJ2-4	TGTGCCAGCAGCTCCGGGACTAGCGGGGTGCGCATTCAGTACTTC	CASSSGTSGVRIQYF
many	TRBV19	TRBD1	18	TRBJ2-2	TGTGCCAGCCGGTCAACCTGGGACAGAGGTATGAACACCGGGGAGCTGTTTTTT	CASRSTWDRGMNTGELFF
few	TRBV29-1	.	11	TRBJ2-1	TGCAGCGTTGAAGTGTACAATGAGCAGTTCTTC	CSVEVYNEQFF
.	TRBV20-1	.	16	TRBJ2-7	TGCAGTGCTAGAGATTCATCGACAAGCCCCTACCACGAGCAGTACTTC	CSARDSSTSPYHEQYF
many	TRBV4-3	.	14	TRBJ1-2	TGCGCCAGCAGCCAAGAGGCTGCGAACTATGGCTACACCTTC	CASSQEAANYGYTF
.	TRBV4-3	TRBD2	18	TRBJ2-3	TGCGCCAGCAGCCAAGACTACGCGGGGGGCACTAGCACAGATACGCAGTATTTT	CASSQDYAGGTSTDTQYF